The T cell receptor beta chain described here comes from a study of CD8 T cells in Susac syndrome. Germline assignment: CDR1 MGHRA and CDR2 YSYEKL. The CDR3 extends over 18 amino acids. After removal of 2 bases from V and 0 bases from J, the junction contained 6 bases not matched to a gene. Random hexamers served to reverse transcribe roughly 0.45 to 1 ug RNA. It was immunoSEQ multiplex PCR that amplified TCR beta CDR3 across 54 Vbeta and 13 Jbeta. TCRdb re-derived calls from the immunoSEQ multiplex PCR reads in MiXCR, one entry per CDR3 protein. The sample lists some 130,000 distinct CDR3 sequences, less than 95% seen once, with approximately 0.12% in the top ten.

The V and J genes are TRBV4-1 and TRBJ2-6; 8 positions match TRBD1. This TCR derives from a human donor with multiple sclerosis. Sequences were obtained from CD4+ T cells from PBMCs. CDR3 bases: TGCGCCAGCAGCCAACGACAGGGGCCTCTCTCTGGGGCCAACGTCCTGACTTTC. It codes for CASSQRQGPLSGANVLTF.